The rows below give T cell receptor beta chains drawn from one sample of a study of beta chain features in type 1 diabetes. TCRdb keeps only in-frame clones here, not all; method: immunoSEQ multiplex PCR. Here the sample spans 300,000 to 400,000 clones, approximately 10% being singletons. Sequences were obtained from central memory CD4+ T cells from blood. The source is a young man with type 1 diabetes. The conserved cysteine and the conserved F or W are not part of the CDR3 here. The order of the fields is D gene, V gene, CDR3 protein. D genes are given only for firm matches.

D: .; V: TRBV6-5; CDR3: ASSRDWEVTDTQY
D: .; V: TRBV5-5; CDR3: ASSLELGASYEQY
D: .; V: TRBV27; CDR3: ASRPGLNSYEQY
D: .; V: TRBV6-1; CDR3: ASSDRGAKNIQY
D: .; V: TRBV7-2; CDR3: ASSPDWVETQY
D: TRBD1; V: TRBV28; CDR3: ASIPGQGMNTEAF
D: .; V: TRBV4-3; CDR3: ASSELHSGANVLT
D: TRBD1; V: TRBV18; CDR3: ASSPAVDRDGGYT
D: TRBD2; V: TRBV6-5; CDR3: ASSPGTSSSEQY
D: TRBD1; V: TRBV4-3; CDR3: ASSPQWTGESEKLF
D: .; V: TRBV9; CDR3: ASSRTDSGNTIY
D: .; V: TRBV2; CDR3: ASILDGNTEAF
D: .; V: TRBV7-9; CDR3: ASIGQKNEKLF
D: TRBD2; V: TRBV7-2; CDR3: ASSLAFGSGGAGELF
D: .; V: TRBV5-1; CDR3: ASSLGGRETQY
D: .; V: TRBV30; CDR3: AWRLLGPPNEKLF
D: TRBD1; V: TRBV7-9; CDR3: ASSLAAGGFGTDTQY
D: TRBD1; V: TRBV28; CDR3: ASGRQGGYT
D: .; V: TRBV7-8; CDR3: ASSSFKDVGELF
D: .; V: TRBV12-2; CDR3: ASRATGELF
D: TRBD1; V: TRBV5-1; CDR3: ASSLRQGPEAF
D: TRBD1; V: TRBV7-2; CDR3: ASSLTGTGGNQPQH
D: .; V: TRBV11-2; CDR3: ASSRQAGNSPLH
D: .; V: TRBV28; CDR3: ASSDRKNIQY